Listed below are T cell receptor beta chains from one sample, sequenced in a study of OX40 agonist ivuxolimab in advanced cancers. The assay was immunoSEQ multiplex PCR, and TCRdb's table has in-frame clones only and misses some. The sample carries fewer than 45,000 clones, 74% recorded once. The sequencing here drew on CD4+ or CD8+ T cells sorted from blood, taken in a trial of the OX40 agonist ivuxolimab. The receptors originated from an adult with an advanced solid tumor such as melanoma, head and neck, liver or kidney cancer. The CDR3 runs from the conserved cysteine through the conserved F or W. Each record gives: J gene, clone size, V gene, D gene, CDR3 protein, CDR3 DNA. The D gene is left open where the match is weak. Where a row states a size, it is once, few, many or the class of an expanded clone; other rows omit it.

TRBJ1-5	-	TRBV21-1	-	CASSKGPGAIENQPQHF	TGTGCCAGCAGCAAAGGGCCGGGGGCTATCGAAAATCAGCCCCAGCATTTT
TRBJ1-6	-	TRBV5-8	-	CASSLERGDNSPLHF	TGTGCCAGCAGCTTGGAACGGGGGGATAATTCACCCCTCCACTTT
TRBJ1-5	-	TRBV19	-	CASSIRPGNQPQHF	TGTGCCAGTAGTATCAGGCCGGGCAATCAGCCCCAGCATTTT
TRBJ1-2	-	TRBV11-1	TRBD1	CASRHGTATTNYGYTF	TGTGCCAGCAGACACGGGACAGCGACTACTAACTATGGCTACACCTTC
TRBJ1-1	-	TRBV25-1	-	CASSDGETNTEAFF	TGTGCCAGCAGTGATGGGGAGACAAACACTGAAGCTTTCTTT
TRBJ2-2	-	TRBV11-1	-	CASSLSQPTGELFF	TGTGCCAGCAGCTTAAGTCAGCCGACCGGGGAGCTGTTTTTT
TRBJ1-1	-	TRBV9	TRBD1	CASSSRQGLSRSTEAFF	TGTGCCAGCAGCTCTCGACAGGGCTTATCGAGAAGCACTGAAGCTTTCTTT
TRBJ2-2	-	TRBV4-1	-	CASSQGVGARTGELFF	TGCGCCAGCAGCCAAGGGGTGGGGGCGCGGACCGGGGAGCTGTTTTTT
TRBJ2-5	-	TRBV7-8	-	CASSLDAAGKKETQYF	TGTGCCAGCAGCTTAGATGCCGCAGGGAAGAAAGAGACCCAGTACTTC
TRBJ2-5	once	TRBV29-1	-	CSVMGLSLQTQYF	TGCAGCGTTATGGGTCTATCTCTCCAGACCCAGTACTTC
TRBJ2-2	once	TRBV21-1	-	CASRGPGQGATGELFF	TGTGCCAGCAGGGGACCGGGACAGGGGGCTACCGGGGAGCTGTTTTTT
TRBJ1-5	-	TRBV5-1	TRBD1	CASRDRVDQPQHF	TGCGCCAGCAGGGACAGGGTTGATCAGCCCCAGCATTTT
TRBJ2-5	-	TRBV6-6	TRBD1	CASSSNRQGGETQYF	TGTGCCAGCAGTTCTAATCGACAGGGTGGAGAGACCCAGTACTTC
TRBJ2-7	-	TRBV29-1	-	CSVEGQYEQYF	TGCAGCGTTGAAGGACAGTACGAGCAGTACTTC
TRBJ2-3	-	TRBV25-1	TRBD1	CASSQGQGPLYF	TGTGCCAGCAGTCAAGGACAGGGCCCATTGTATTTT
TRBJ2-5	once	TRBV19	-	CASKSLAGAQETQYF	TGTGCCAGCAAAAGCCTGGCAGGGGCACAAGAGACCCAGTACTTC
TRBJ2-3	-	TRBV7-8	TRBD1	CASSATGGLGTDTQYF	TGTGCCAGCAGCGCGACAGGGGGTTTGGGGACAGATACGCAGTATTTT
TRBJ1-1	-	TRBV5-1	-	CASSLTGFYTEAFF	TGCGCCAGCAGCCTAACAGGGTTTTATACTGAAGCTTTCTTT